This T cell receptor (beta chain) was sequenced for a study of blood T cell repertoires in COVID-19. The V gene's germline CDR1 is SQVTM and CDR2 ANQGSEA. This CDR3 has 16 residues. V gave up 3 bases and J gave up 4 bases; unmatched junction bases: 5. Assay: immunoSEQ multiplex PCR; the TCRdb copy retains only in-frame clones and omits some. There are roughly 190,000 clones in the sample; approximately 86% occur only once, and approximately 2% lies in the top ten. The receptor was isolated from a woman aged 30 to 39 who had recovered from COVID-19. The chain employs TRBV29-1 and TRBJ2-2; TRBD2 matches 13 bases. The sample taken for sequencing was PBMCs or T cells enriched from blood (not recorded which). Here the CDR3 DNA reads TGCAGCGTTGACGGACTAGCGGGAGCCAGCACCGGGGAGCTGTTTTTT. This translates into CSVDGLAGASTGELFF.